This is a list of T cell receptor beta chains from one sample in a study of post-analysis software for immune sequencing data. TCRdb reprocessed the PCR reads via MiXCR and lists one record per CDR3 protein. The data show about 820,000 distinct CDR3 sequences, with roughly 50% seen just once and about 4.5% held by the top ten. Sequences were obtained from blood. The receptors derive from a girl aged 10-17 years with multiple sclerosis. The conserved cysteine and the conserved F or W are not part of the CDR3 here. Clone size appears in some rows only: once, few, many, or a class for an expanded clone.

TRBJ2-3	TRBV24-1	-	ATSDPSSAGTDTQY
TRBJ2-3	TRBV12-3/TRBV12-4	-	ASSKTATSTDTQY
TRBJ2-3	TRBV4-1	-	ASSHEDSRTDTQY
TRBJ2-3	TRBV5-1	few	ASRSLPGQGPADTQY
TRBJ2-7	TRBV7-9	-	ASSPWDLANDEQY
TRBJ1-2	TRBV2	few	ASRAEGAYT
TRBJ2-7	TRBV7-9	-	ASTVSGAYEQY
TRBJ1-2	TRBV6-1	few	ASSGGKGRYYGYT
TRBJ2-1	TRBV12-3/TRBV12-4	-	ASKDSSPLYSEQF
TRBJ2-6	TRBV7-6	-	AGSPVSPSGANVLT
TRBJ1-6	TRBV7-9	-	ASSDTGKNSPLH
TRBJ1-6	TRBV6-1	-	ASSEPPGGWGNSPLH
TRBJ1-1	TRBV12-3/TRBV12-4	-	ASSLVVEAF
TRBJ1-2	TRBV10-3	few	AITGSGGGGYT
TRBJ2-5	TRBV29-1	few	SVRGLAVETQY
TRBJ2-2	TRBV15	-	ATSRRAGELF
TRBJ1-2	TRBV29-1	-	SGTTGGSGYGYT
TRBJ1-2	TRBV27	-	ASSPYGYT
-	TRBV20-1	-	SARTGGKETQY
TRBJ1-2	TRBV28	-	ASTSFSTGNYGYT
TRBJ2-1	TRBV7-3	-	ASSLSESSYNEQF
TRBJ2-1	TRBV12-3/TRBV12-4	-	ASSLSAGVEQF
TRBJ2-2	TRBV12-5	-	ASGLEGGTGELF